What follows are 2 T cell receptor beta chains derived from one specimen sequenced in a study of cytotoxic CD8 clonotypes in ibrutinib-treated CLL. Data came from immunoSEQ multiplex PCR; TCRdb stores just in-frame clones and leaves some out. The profile covers approximately 170,000 clones, with approximately 91% appearing a single time and 3% to 3.5% taken by the ten largest. This specimen consisted of PBMCs, obtained at disease progression, from a patient treated with ibrutinib. All receptors come from a human donor with chronic lymphocytic leukemia.

V usage is TRBV6-1 and J usage is TRBJ2-5; D ambiguous. This CDR3 region has 12 residues. V gave up 4 bases and J gave up 4 bases, with 7 bases separating them. Germline assignment: CDR1 MNHNS and CDR2 SASEGT. CDR3 residues: CASSALGETQYF. CDR3 coding DNA: TGTGCCAGCAGTGCATTGGGAGAGACCCAGTACTTC.

The V gene is TRBV5-1, the J gene TRBJ1-2; 12 nucleotides agree with TRBD1. CDR3 size: 16 residues. V lost 4 bases to trimming and J lost 0 bases; unmatched junction nucleotides: 4. Germline-derived CDR1 and CDR2 are SGHRS and YFSETQ. The CDR3: CASSPGTGGANYGYTF. CDR3 DNA: TGCGCCAGCAGCCCCGGGACAGGGGGCGCTAACTATGGCTACACCTTC.